This TCR beta chain was sequenced for a study of blood T cell repertoires in COVID-19. For the study at large: In each case, the material was cDNA or gDNA derived from T cells, B-cell-depleted T cells, or PBMCs.

Original analysis: For nucleated cells, counts were estimated from reference gene primer amplification. Clones were read by immunoSEQ multiplex PCR, and TCRdb kept only the in-frame ones, dropping some. For V, J and clone size, that table is used; D and trimming come from the DNA. The profile shows about 240,000 clones, roughly 80% of them singletons. Seattle researchers signed up patients amid active infection and tracked them longitudinally. This receptor was obtained from an elderly woman with COVID-19, enrolled during active disease. The sample taken for sequencing was peripheral blood.

The CDR3 sequence is CASSTPGSPSYEQYF. CDR3 in DNA: TGTGCCAGTAGTACCCCGGGATCACCTTCCTACGAGCAGTACTTC. The chain combines TRBV19 with TRBJ2-7, with D perhaps matching TRBD2 (5 bases). The CDR3 is 15 amino acids. CDR1 and CDR2 (germline): LNHDA, SQIVND (reference sequence). V dropped 4 bases and J dropped 1 base, with 14 bases sitting between them.